Listed below are T cell receptor beta chains from one sample, sequenced in a study of blood T cell repertoires in COVID-19. The table came from immunoSEQ multiplex PCR; TCRdb's copy has only in-frame clones and leaves some out. This table has around 200,000 clones, about 83% appearing once. Material: peripheral blood. The receptors come from a man in his fifties with active or convalescent COVID-19. CDR3s include the opening cysteine and the closing phenylalanine or tryptophan. The D gene is left open where the match is weak. The size field is filled for only some rows; it gives once, few, many or a size class.

J	V	D	size	CDR3	DNA
TRBJ2-3	TRBV10-3	-	-	CAIGSSGVSTDTQYF	TGTGCCATCGGGAGCTCAGGGGTTAGCACAGATACGCAGTATTTT
TRBJ2-7	TRBV16	-	-	CASSPRGAIYEQYF	TGTGCCAGCAGCCCTCGCGGGGCCATCTACGAGCAGTACTTC
TRBJ2-7	TRBV11-2	TRBD1	-	CASDLGGRSYEQYF	TGTGCCAGCGACCTAGGGGGCCGCTCCTACGAGCAGTACTTC
TRBJ2-1	TRBV7-2	-	-	CASSLSGGSYNEQFF	TGTGCCAGCAGCTTATCCGGCGGATCTTACAATGAGCAGTTCTTC
TRBJ2-1	TRBV12-5	TRBD2	-	CASGLTPGGGANEQFF	TGTGCTAGTGGTTTGACCCCTGGCGGGGGGGCCAATGAGCAGTTCTTC
TRBJ1-4	TRBV7-2	-	-	CASSLRAGSGEKLFF	TGTGCCAGCAGCTTAAGGGCAGGGTCAGGGGAAAAACTGTTTTTT
TRBJ1-3	TRBV20-1	-	-	CSASGQGGIGNTIYF	TGCAGTGCTAGTGGGCAGGGTGGGATAGGAAACACCATATATTTT
TRBJ2-5	TRBV25-1	-	once	CASSELQGSETQYF	TGTGCCAGCAGTGAATTACAGGGATCCGAGACCCAGTACTTC
TRBJ1-2	TRBV5-6	TRBD1	-	CASSLILPGTGAVGYTF	TGTGCCAGCAGCTTAATTCTCCCCGGGACAGGGGCCGTTGGCTACACCTTC
TRBJ2-7	TRBV9	-	-	CASSGGGQTYEQYF	TGTGCCAGCAGCGGAGGGGGACAAACCTACGAGCAGTACTTC
TRBJ1-2	TRBV23-1	TRBD1	-	CASSQSKGAQREDGYTF	TGCGCCAGCAGTCAATCGAAGGGGGCGCAAAGGGAGGATGGCTACACCTTC
TRBJ2-1	TRBV19	-	-	CASTGRGYNEQFF	TGTGCCAGTACTGGGCGTGGCTACAATGAGCAGTTCTTC
TRBJ2-3	TRBV6-5	-	-	CASTGESTDTQYF	TGTGCCAGCACCGGGGAGAGCACAGATACGCAGTATTTT
TRBJ1-5	TRBV5-6	-	-	CASSLGQINQPQHF	TGTGCCAGCAGCCTCGGACAGATCAATCAGCCCCAGCATTTT
TRBJ2-1	TRBV5-1	TRBD2	once	CASSRIWTSGGYNEQFF	TGCGCCAGCAGCCGAATATGGACTAGCGGGGGGTACAATGAGCAGTTCTTC
TRBJ2-7	TRBV19	TRBD1	-	CASSPGQGGQYYEQYF	TGTGCCAGTAGTCCAGGACAGGGGGGGCAGTACTACGAGCAGTACTTC
TRBJ1-5	TRBV28	TRBD1	once	CASSAGTGGSNQPQHF	TGTGCCAGCAGTGCAGGGACAGGGGGTAGCAATCAGCCCCAGCATTTT
TRBJ2-7	TRBV7-2	-	-	CASSGLGRYEQYF	TGTGCCAGCAGCGGGCTGGGGCGTTACGAGCAGTACTTC
TRBJ2-5	TRBV7-9	-	-	CASSSTEAGTEETQYF	TGTGCCAGCAGCTCAACTGAGGCGGGAACAGAAGAGACCCAGTACTTC
TRBJ2-7	TRBV15	-	-	CATSRDRSYEQYF	TGTGCCACCAGCAGAGACCGCTCCTACGAGCAGTACTTC
TRBJ2-3	TRBV6-5	TRBD2	-	CASSWGLAGGNTQYF	TGTGCCAGCAGTTGGGGACTAGCGGGTGGAAATACGCAGTATTTT
TRBJ1-4	TRBV10-3	-	-	CATEGEVGEKLFF	TGTGCCACCGAAGGGGAGGTAGGCGAAAAACTGTTTTTT
TRBJ2-1	TRBV11-3	TRBD2	-	CASSLGSGGSYNEQFF	TGTGCCAGCAGCTTAGGCAGCGGGGGATCCTACAATGAGCAGTTCTTC
TRBJ1-2	TRBV7-9	-	-	CASSLGGGARFDGYTF	TGTGCCAGCAGCTTAGGTGGGGGCGCGAGGTTTGATGGCTACACCTTC
TRBJ1-5	TRBV5-4	-	once	CASSLMGDSQPQHF	TGTGCCAGCAGCTTGATGGGAGATTCTCAGCCCCAGCATTTT
TRBJ1-3	TRBV5-4	-	-	CASSPGGSGNTIYF	TGTGCCAGCAGCCCGGGAGGGTCTGGAAACACCATATATTTT
TRBJ1-2	TRBV28	TRBD1	once	CASTHWGQGASYTF	TGTGCCAGCACTCACTGGGGGCAGGGGGCAAGCTACACCTTC
TRBJ1-5	TRBV28	TRBD1	-	CASIQGGPSNQPQHF	TGTGCCAGCATTCAGGGGGGTCCTAGCAATCAGCCCCAGCATTTT
TRBJ2-7	TRBV5-1	-	once	CASSRDGLSSYEQYF	TGCGCCAGCAGCCGAGACGGACTAAGTTCCTACGAGCAGTACTTC
TRBJ2-1	TRBV19	TRBD1	-	CASSIGDRVGDEQFF	TGTGCCAGTAGTATCGGGGACAGGGTAGGTGATGAGCAGTTCTTC
TRBJ1-2	TRBV3-1/TRBV3-2	TRBD1	-	CASSHGTVNYGYTF	TGTGCCAGCAGCCATGGGACAGTCAACTATGGCTACACCTTC
TRBJ2-3	TRBV29-1	-	-	CSLLRTDTQYF	TGCAGCCTCCTTCGCACAGATACGCAGTATTTT
TRBJ2-7	TRBV5-4	TRBD1	few	CASSLDRGPYEQYF	TGTGCCAGCAGCTTGGACAGGGGACCCTACGAGCAGTACTTC
TRBJ2-7	TRBV5-1	TRBD1	-	CASSNSGTGPLEQYF	TGCGCCAGCAGCAATTCCGGGACAGGGCCCTTGGAGCAGTACTTC